These 18 T cell receptor beta chains were all obtained from the same sample, sequenced in a study of cytomegalovirus exposure and HLA in healthy donors. In the PCR, 60 Vbeta and 13 Jbeta primers were used. Profiled with immunoSEQ multiplex PCR; TCRdb holds only in-frame clones, not every one. The sample has about 120,000 clones, around three quarters seen once. The sequencing input was PBMCs. These receptors were taken from a human donor in good health.

The chain links TRBV10-3 to TRBJ2-2; TRBD1 matches 8 bases. The CDR3 covers 13 residues. The germline CDR1 and CDR2 sequences are ENHRY and SYGVKD. After removal of 6 bases from V and 3 bases from J, the junction contained 0 bases not matched to a gene. CDR3 loop: CAIRGQDTGELFF. The CDR3 nucleotides are TGTGCCATCAGGGGACAGGACACCGGGGAGCTGTTTTTT.

This clone was observed a few times. V and J are TRBV10-1 and TRBJ2-2; tentative D call: TRBD1 (6 bases). The V gene lost 6 bases and the J gene lost 0 bases, with 11 bases spanning the gap. Germline assignment: CDR1 WNHNN and CDR2 SYGVQD (reference sequence). The CDR3 consists of 15 residues. The DNA of the CDR3 is TGCGCCAGCAGCCAAACAGGGTCGAACACCGGGGAGCTGTTTTTT. Its protein product is CASSQTGSNTGELFF.

The chain couples TRBV29-1 to TRBJ2-7, with D tentatively TRBD1 (6 bases). The CDR3 sequence is 10 residues long. The germline V gene encodes CDR1 SQVTM and CDR2 ANQGSEA. Trimming stripped 6 bases from V and 6 bases from J, with 9 bases between. CDR3 protein: CSVTDSEQYF. The CDR3 DNA sequence: TGCAGCGTCACGGACAGCGAGCAGTACTTC.

The rearrangement joins TRBV2 to TRBJ1-4; TRBD1 matches at 7 bases. V gave up 3 bases and J gave up 8 bases; unmatched junction bases: 3. This CDR3 contains 13 residues. Germline CDR1 reads SNHLY; CDR2 reads FYNNEI. The CDR3 DNA sequence: TGTGCCAGCAGTGAGACAGGGAACGAAAAACTGTTTTTT. It specifies CASSETGNEKLFF.

This clone was seen a few times. The CDR3 DNA follows: TGCACCAGCAGCCAGGGGACTAGCGGGAGGGACACCGGGGAGCTGTTTTTT. Protein sequence: CTSSQGTSGRDTGELFF. The rearrangement uses TRBV1 and TRBJ2-2; TRBD2 is the table's D call, not checked against the DNA. TRBV1 is a pseudogene. This CDR3 has 17 amino acids.

The J gene is TRBJ2-7, the V gene TRBV9; 9 bases fit TRBD1. The CDR3 covers 19 residues. Germline trimming cut 0 bases from V and 5 bases from J; bases unmatched to any gene: 18. Germline values: CDR1 SGDLS, CDR2 YYNGEE. CDR3 residues: CASSVVFWGGTGRTHEQYF. The CDR3 region has the DNA TGTGCCAGCAGCGTAGTATTCTGGGGGGGGACAGGGAGAACCCACGAGCAGTACTTC.

This clone was seen a few times. The V gene is TRBV11-3, the J gene TRBJ2-1; a possible D gene is TRBD2 (5 bases). CDR3 length equals 12 residues. Per germline, CDR1 SGHNT and CDR2 YENEEA. The V end lost 0 bases, the J end lost 10 bases, and 7 bases lay between the germline ends. The CDR3 DNA reads as TGTGCCAGCAGCTTAGACGAGGGAGAGCAGTTCTTC. It yields the protein CASSLDEGEQFF.

About this clone: The sample carries other DNA sequences with the same CDR3. The CDR3 spells CASSETGGSNQPQHF. CDR3 nucleotide sequence: TGTGCCAGCAGCGAGACAGGGGGGAGCAATCAGCCCCAGCATTTT. The chain joins TRBV6-1 to TRBJ1-5, with TRBD1 matching over 9 bases. There are 15 residues in the CDR3. With 6 bases clipped from V and 1 base from J, the junction kept 4 bases outside the gene matches. The germline V gene encodes CDR1 MNHNS and CDR2 SASEGT.

The chain couples TRBV10-3 to TRBJ1-3; D call uncertain. Deletions cut 8 bases from V and 0 bases from J, with 8 bases between. The germline CDR1 and CDR2 sequences are ENHRY and SYGVKD. The CDR3 loop spans 13 amino acids. The CDR3 region has the DNA TGTGCCATCGGGGAGAACTCTGGAAACACCATATATTTT. Translated, it gives CAIGENSGNTIYF.

In regard to this clone: A junction end diverges from the germline sequence, so it may reflect a read error. The chain couples TRBV7-9 to TRBJ1-3; the D gene is possibly TRBD1 (5 bases). This CDR3 is 16 amino acids long. Germline loops: CDR1 SEHNR, CDR2 FQNEAQ (reference sequence). Written as DNA, the CDR3 is TGTTCCAGCAGCCCAAACGACAGAATCTCTGGAAACACCATATATTTT. Its protein product is CSSSPNDRISGNTIYF.

The gene calls are TRBV7-8 and TRBJ2-5; 7 nucleotides line up with TRBD1. The J call may be mistaken, given a closer DNA end match to TRBJ2-7. Germline CDR1 is SGHVS and CDR2 is FQNEAQ. This CDR3 is 16 amino acids long. The CDR3, as DNA: TGTGCCAGCAGCTTAGGCACAGGGGCTATCTCCTACGAGCAGTACTTC. This gives the protein CASSLGTGAISYEQYF.

The chain is built from TRBV6-5 and TRBJ1-1; 7 bases are shared with TRBD1. Trimming at V came to 0 bases and at J to 0 bases, leaving 1 base not matched to a gene. Germline assignment: CDR1 MNHEY and CDR2 SVGAGI. This CDR3 contains 15 residues. The CDR3 reads CASSYSTGMNTEAFF. The CDR3 DNA sequence: TGTGCCAGCAGTTACTCGACAGGGATGAACACTGAAGCTTTCTTT.

This clone occurred once. The chain is built from TRBV7-9 and TRBJ2-4; D ambiguous. The CDR3 length is 16 residues. Germline CDR1 is SEHNR and CDR2 is FQNEAQ (reference sequence). The V end was cut by 3 bases, the J end by 0 bases, with 12 bases between. The CDR3, as DNA: TGTGCCAGCAGCTTCTACGTGTGGAGAGCCAAAAACATTCAGTACTTC. Its translation: CASSFYVWRAKNIQYF.

The chain combines TRBV29-1 with TRBJ2-1, with 10 nucleotides matching TRBD1. V lost 0 bases, J lost 0 bases, and 17 bases stayed unmatched. The CDR3 is 21 amino acids. Looked up from germline, CDR1 is SQVTM and CDR2 is ANQGSEA. The CDR3 loop is CSVEEGGGQGSPRSSYNEQFF. Written as DNA, the CDR3 is TGCAGCGTTGAAGAAGGAGGGGGACAGGGGTCGCCCAGAAGCTCCTACAATGAGCAGTTCTTC.

This clone was found once. The chain recombines TRBV6-1 with TRBJ2-7, with D perhaps matching TRBD2 (5 bases). The CDR3 runs 13 residues. Germline V CDR1 and CDR2: MNHNS, SASEGT. V dropped 11 bases and J dropped 2 bases, with 16 bases sitting between them. The CDR3 loop is CAHSPGIPYEQYF. The CDR3 DNA is TGTGCCCACTCTCCGGGGATTCCCTACGAGCAGTACTTC.

In this sample, this clone turned up a few times. V and J are TRBV28 and TRBJ2-1; the D gene is possibly TRBD1 (5 bases). V was pared by 7 bases and J by 6 bases, with 13 bases between. The CDR3 has 13 amino acids. Germline CDR1 MDHEN, CDR2 SYDVKM. In DNA, the CDR3 is TGTGCCAGCACCTACCTAGGGGCCAATGAGCAGTTCTTC. It encodes CASTYLGANEQFF.

The V call is TRBV6-5, the J call TRBJ1-4; 7 nucleotides line up with TRBD1. This CDR3 contains 15 residues. Per germline, CDR1 MNHEY and CDR2 SVGAGI. V lost 4 bases, J lost 8 bases, and 10 bases stayed unmatched. The CDR3 region has the DNA TGTGCCAGCAGTTTACTGGGACAGCTGGGAGAAAAACTGTTTTTT. It codes for CASSLLGQLGEKLFF.

The chain recombines TRBV5-1 with TRBJ2-1; TRBD2 matches at 8 bases. Per the germline V gene, CDR1 is SGHRS and CDR2 is YFSETQ. Germline trimming cut 0 bases from V and 6 bases from J; bases unmatched to any gene: 11. The length of the CDR3 is 17 residues. DNA for the CDR3: TGCGCCAGCAGCTTGGGAATAGCGGGGATCTCGTCCAATGAGCAGTTCTTC. Translated: CASSLGIAGISSNEQFF.